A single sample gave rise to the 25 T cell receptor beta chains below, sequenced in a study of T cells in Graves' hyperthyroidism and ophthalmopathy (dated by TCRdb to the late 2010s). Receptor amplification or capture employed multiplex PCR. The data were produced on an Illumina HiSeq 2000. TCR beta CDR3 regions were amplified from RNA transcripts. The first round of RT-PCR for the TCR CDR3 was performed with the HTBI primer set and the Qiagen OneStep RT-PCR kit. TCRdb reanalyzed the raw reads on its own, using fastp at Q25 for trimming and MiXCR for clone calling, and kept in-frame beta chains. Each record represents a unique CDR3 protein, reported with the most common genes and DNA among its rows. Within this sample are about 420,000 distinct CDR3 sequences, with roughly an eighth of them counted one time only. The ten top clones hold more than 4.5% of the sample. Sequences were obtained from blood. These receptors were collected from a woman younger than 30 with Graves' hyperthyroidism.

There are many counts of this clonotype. CDR3 loop: CASSSSITDTQYF. The CDR3 nucleotides read TGTGCCAGCAGCTCATCAATCACAGATACGCAGTATTTT. The V call is TRBV7-3, the J call TRBJ2-3; D gene uncertain. CDR3 length: 13 residues. Trimming stripped 4 bases from V and 2 bases from J, with 7 bases between. CDR1 is SGHTA and CDR2 is FQGTGA in the germline V gene.

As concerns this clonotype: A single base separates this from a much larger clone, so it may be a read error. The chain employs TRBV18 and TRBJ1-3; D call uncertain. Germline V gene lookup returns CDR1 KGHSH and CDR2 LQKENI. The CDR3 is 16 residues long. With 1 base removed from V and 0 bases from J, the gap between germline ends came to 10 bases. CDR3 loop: CASSPLDRYSGNTIYF. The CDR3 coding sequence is TGTGCCAGCTCACCACTGGACCGCTACTCTGGAAACACCATATATTTT.

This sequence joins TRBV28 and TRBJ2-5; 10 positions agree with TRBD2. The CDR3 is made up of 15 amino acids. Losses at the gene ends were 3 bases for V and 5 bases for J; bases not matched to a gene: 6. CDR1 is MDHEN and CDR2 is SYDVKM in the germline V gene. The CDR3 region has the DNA TGTGCCAGCAGTTTTTCTAGCGGGAGACGTGAGACCCAGTACTTC. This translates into CASSFSSGRRETQYF.

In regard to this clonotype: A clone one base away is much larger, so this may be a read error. CDR3 in DNA: TGTGCCAGCCCAGGCAGGGATAACACTGAAGCTTTCTTT. Protein product: CASPGRDNTEAFF. This sequence joins TRBV18 and TRBJ1-1; possible D gene TRBD1, 5 bases. CDR1 KGHSH and CDR2 LQKENI come from the germline V gene. V was cut by 8 bases and J by 2 bases, with 12 bases left in between. The CDR3 is 13 amino acids.

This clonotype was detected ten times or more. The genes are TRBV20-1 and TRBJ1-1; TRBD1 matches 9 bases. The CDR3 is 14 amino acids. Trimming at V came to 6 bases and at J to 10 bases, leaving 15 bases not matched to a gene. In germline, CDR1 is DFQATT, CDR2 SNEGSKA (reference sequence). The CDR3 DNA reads TGCAGTGCAAACCGGGACAGGGCGTATTCAGGAGCTTTCTTT. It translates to CSANRDRAYSGAFF.

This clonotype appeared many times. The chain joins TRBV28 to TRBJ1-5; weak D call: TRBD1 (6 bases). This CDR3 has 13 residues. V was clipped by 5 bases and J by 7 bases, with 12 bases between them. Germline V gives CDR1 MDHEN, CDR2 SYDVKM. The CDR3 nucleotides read TGTGCCAGCAGTGAACACAGGGAACAGCCCCAGCATTTT. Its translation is CASSEHREQPQHF.

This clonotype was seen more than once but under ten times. CDR3 sequence: CASSYNGYEQYF. CDR3 nucleotides: TGTGCCAGCAGTTACAACGGCTACGAGCAGTACTTC. The chain is built from TRBV6-2 or TRBV6-3 and TRBJ2-7, with no clear D. The ends were cut back, 2 bases at V and 3 bases at J, with 5 bases in the middle. Germline-derived CDR1 and CDR2 are MNHEY and SVGEGT. The CDR3 totals 12 residues.

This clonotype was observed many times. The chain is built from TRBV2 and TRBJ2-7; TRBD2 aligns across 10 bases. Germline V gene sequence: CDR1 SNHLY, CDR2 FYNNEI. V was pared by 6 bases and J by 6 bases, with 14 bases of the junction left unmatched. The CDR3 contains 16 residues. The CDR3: CASRPPLASGSPEQYF. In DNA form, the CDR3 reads TGTGCCAGCAGGCCCCCTTTGGCTAGCGGGAGCCCCGAGCAGTACTTC.

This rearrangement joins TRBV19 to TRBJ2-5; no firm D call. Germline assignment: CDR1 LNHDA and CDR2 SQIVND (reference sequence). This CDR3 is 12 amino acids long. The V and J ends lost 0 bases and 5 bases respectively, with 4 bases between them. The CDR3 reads CASSIEGETQYF. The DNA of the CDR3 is TGTGCCAGTAGTATAGAGGGTGAGACCCAGTACTTC.

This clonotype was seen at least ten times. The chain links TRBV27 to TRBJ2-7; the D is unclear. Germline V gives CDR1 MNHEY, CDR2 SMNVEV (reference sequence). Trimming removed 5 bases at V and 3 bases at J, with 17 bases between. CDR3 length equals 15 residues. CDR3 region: CASSPRIGLLYEQYF. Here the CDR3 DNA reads TGTGCCAGCAGTCCCAGGATAGGGTTACTCTACGAGCAGTACTTC.

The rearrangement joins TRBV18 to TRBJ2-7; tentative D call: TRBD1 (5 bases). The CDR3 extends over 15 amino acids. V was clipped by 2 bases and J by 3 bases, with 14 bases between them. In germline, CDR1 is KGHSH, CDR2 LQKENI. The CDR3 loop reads CASSPRQGRRYEQYF. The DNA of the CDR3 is TGTGCCAGCTCACCAAGGCAGGGCAGACGCTACGAGCAGTACTTC. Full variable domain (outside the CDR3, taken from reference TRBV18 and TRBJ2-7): NAGVMQNPRHLVRRRGQEARLRCSPMKGHSHVYWYRQLPEEGLKFMVYLQKENIIDESGMPKERFSAEFPKEGPSILRIQQVVRGDSAAYFCASSPRQGRRYEQYFGPGTRLTVT.

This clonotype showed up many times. The CDR3 loop is CASSLGDILNNEQFF. CDR3 DNA: TGTGCCAGCAGCTTAGGGGACATCTTAAACAATGAGCAGTTCTTC. The rearrangement uses TRBV13 and TRBJ2-1, with a weak D call TRBD1 (5 bases). This CDR3 comprises 15 residues. CDR1 PRHDT and CDR2 FYEKMQ come from the germline V gene (reference sequence). Trimming cost V 0 bases and J 5 bases, with 11 bases left between them.

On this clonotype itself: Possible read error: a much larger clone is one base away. The CDR3 loop is CASNPLGGTNVNEQFF. CDR3 nucleotides: TGCGCCAGCAACCCCCTGGGCGGGACTAACGTCAATGAGCAGTTCTTC. This chain uses TRBV5-1 with TRBJ2-1; 7 nucleotides align to TRBD2. J was trimmed by 6 bases and V by 6 bases; bases with no gene match: 15. CDR1 and CDR2 (germline): SGHRS, YFSETQ. The CDR3 is 16 residues long.

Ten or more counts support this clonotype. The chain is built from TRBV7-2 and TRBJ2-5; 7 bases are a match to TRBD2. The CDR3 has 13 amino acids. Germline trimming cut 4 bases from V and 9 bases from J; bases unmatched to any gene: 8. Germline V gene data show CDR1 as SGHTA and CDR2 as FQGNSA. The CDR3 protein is CASSSTSFEAQYF. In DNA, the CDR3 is TGTGCCAGCAGCTCGACTAGCTTCGAGGCCCAGTACTTC.

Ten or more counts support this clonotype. CDR3 DNA: TGTGCCAGCAGCTCCGGACTCGGGTCGTCAGGGGAGCTGTTTTTT. This gives the protein CASSSGLGSSGELFF. The rearrangement joins TRBV7-2 to TRBJ2-2; the D gene is possibly TRBD2 (5 bases). Trimming cost V 4 bases and J 8 bases, with 17 bases left between them. The CDR3 is 15 amino acids. Germline V gene data show CDR1 as SGHTA and CDR2 as FQGNSA.

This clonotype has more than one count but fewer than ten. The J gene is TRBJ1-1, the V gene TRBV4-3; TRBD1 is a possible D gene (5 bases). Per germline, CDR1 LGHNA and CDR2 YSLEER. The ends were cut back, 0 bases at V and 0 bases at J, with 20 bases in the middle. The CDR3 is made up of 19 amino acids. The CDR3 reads CASSQDLSGWGSMNTEAFF. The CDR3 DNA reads TGCGCCAGCAGCCAAGATCTTTCAGGGTGGGGGAGTATGAACACTGAAGCTTTCTTT.

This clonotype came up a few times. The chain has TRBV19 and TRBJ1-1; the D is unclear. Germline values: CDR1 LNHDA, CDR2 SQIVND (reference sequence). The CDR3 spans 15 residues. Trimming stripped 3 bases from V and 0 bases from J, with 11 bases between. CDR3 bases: TGTGCCAGTAGTATGGCTGGCACCCTGAACACTGAAGCTTTCTTT. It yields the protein CASSMAGTLNTEAFF. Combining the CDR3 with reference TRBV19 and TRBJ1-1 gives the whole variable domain DGGITQSPKYLFRKEGQNVTLSCEQNLNHDAMYWYRQDPGQGLRLIYYSQIVNDFQKGDIAEGYSVSREKKESFPLTVTSAQKNPTAFYLCASSMAGTLNTEAFFGQGTRLTVV.

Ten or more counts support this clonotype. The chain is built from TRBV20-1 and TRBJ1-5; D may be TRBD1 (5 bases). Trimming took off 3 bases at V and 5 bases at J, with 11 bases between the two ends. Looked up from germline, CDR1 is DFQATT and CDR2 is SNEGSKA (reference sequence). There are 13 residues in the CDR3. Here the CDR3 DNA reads TGCAGTGCTAGCCGCCGGGGGGATCAGCCCCAGCATTTT. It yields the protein CSASRRGDQPQHF.

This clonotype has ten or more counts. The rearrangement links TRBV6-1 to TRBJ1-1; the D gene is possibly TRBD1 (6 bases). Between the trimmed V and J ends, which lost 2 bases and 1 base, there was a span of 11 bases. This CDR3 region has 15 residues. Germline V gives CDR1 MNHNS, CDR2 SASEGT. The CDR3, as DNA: TGTGCCAGCAGTGAACGACAGGCTGGGAACACTGAAGCTTTCTTT. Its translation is CASSERQAGNTEAFF.

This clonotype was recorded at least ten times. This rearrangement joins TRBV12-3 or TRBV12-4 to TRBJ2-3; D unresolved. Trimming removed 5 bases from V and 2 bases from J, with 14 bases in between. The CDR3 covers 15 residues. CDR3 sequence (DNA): TGTGCCAGCAGTAAGATCGCAGTCTTCACAGATACGCAGTATTTT. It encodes CASSKIAVFTDTQYF.

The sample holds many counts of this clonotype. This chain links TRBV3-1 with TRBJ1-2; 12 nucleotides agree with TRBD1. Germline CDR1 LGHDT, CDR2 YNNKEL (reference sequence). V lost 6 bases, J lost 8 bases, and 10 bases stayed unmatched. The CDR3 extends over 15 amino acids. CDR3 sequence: CASSNRDRGHNGYTF. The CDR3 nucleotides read TGTGCCAGCAGTAACCGGGACAGGGGGCACAACGGCTACACCTTC.

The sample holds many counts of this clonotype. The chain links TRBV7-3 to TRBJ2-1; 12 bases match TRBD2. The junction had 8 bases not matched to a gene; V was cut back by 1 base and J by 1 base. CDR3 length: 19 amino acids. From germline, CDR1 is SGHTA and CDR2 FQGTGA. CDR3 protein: CASSLRAASGRESYNEQFF. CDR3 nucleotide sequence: TGTGCCAGCAGCTTAAGAGCGGCTAGCGGGAGGGAATCCTACAATGAGCAGTTCTTC.

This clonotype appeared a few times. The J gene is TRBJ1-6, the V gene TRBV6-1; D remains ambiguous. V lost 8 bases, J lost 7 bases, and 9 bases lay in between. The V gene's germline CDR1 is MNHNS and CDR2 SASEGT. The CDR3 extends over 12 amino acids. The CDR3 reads CASARQNSPLHF. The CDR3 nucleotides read TGTGCCAGCGCCCGGCAGAATTCACCCCTCCACTTT.

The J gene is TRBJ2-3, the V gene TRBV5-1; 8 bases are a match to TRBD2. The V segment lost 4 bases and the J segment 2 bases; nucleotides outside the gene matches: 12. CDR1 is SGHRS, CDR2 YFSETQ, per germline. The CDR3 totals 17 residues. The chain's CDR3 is CASSIGPLAGDTDTQYF. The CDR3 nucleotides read TGCGCCAGCAGCATCGGACCTCTAGCGGGCGACACAGATACGCAGTATTTT.

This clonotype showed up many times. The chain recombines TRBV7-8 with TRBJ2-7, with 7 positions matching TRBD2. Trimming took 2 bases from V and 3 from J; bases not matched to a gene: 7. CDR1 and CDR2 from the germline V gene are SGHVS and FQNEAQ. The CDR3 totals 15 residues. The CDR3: CASSLQTSRNYEQYF. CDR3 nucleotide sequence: TGTGCCAGCAGCTTACAGACTAGCCGAAACTACGAGCAGTACTTC.